Reported below is one TCR beta chain. Germline CDR1 reads MNHEY; CDR2 reads SVGAGI. CDR3 size: 16 residues. Unmatched junction bases numbered 5, after V lost 1 base and J lost 4 bases. Enrolled during active infection, Seattle patients were then followed longitudinally. In the original analysis: Amplifying reference gene primers gave estimates of nucleated cell counts. The protocol was immunoSEQ multiplex PCR, while the TCRdb copy is restricted to in-frame clones and leaves out a portion. V and J calls and clone size are as listed in that table; D and trimming were resolved from the DNA. Among roughly 150,000 clones, roughly 84% were seen once, and the ten largest hold 7.5% to 8.5%. The data belong to a study of blood T cell repertoires in COVID-19. About the study: Both acute and convalescent COVID-19 samples were obtained from the United States, Italy and Spain. In each case, the material was cDNA or gDNA derived from T cells, B-cell-depleted T cells, or PBMCs.

The chain uses TRBV6-5 and TRBJ1-1; 11 bases align to TRBD1. The TCR comes from a woman aged 60-75 years with COVID-19, enrolled during active disease. The sample consisted of peripheral blood. CDR3 region: CASSYWTGGGSTEAFF. CDR3 bases: TGTGCCAGCAGTTACTGGACAGGGGGCGGGAGCACTGAAGCTTTCTTT.